These T cell receptor beta chains were read from a single sample in a study of blood T cell repertoires in COVID-19. Clones were read by immunoSEQ multiplex PCR, and TCRdb kept only the in-frame ones, dropping some. The data contain some 400,000 clones, more than 80% of them singletons. The material sequenced was PBMCs or T cells enriched from blood (not recorded which). The receptors were gathered from a man aged 25-40 years who had recovered from COVID-19. Each CDR3 is given with its conserved first and last residue. Each record gives: D gene, CDR3 length, V gene, clone size, J gene, CDR3 DNA, CDR3 protein. The D gene is left open where the match is weak. Clone sizes are given selectively: once, few, many, or a class where the clone is expanded.

>.|13|TRBV5-6|once|TRBJ1-2
TGTGCCAGCAGCTTGGGGAGGTGGAGTGGCTACACCTTC
CASSLGRWSGYTF
>TRBD2|15|TRBV9|.|TRBJ2-7
TGTGCCAGCAGCGTAGGGCAAGCGGGAGTATCCGAGCAGTACTTC
CASSVGQAGVSEQYF
>.|13|TRBV11-2|.|TRBJ2-1
TGTGCCAGCAGCTTAGTCCGGGCGGGAGAGCAGTTCTTC
CASSLVRAGEQFF
>TRBD1|13|TRBV11-1|.|TRBJ1-1
TGTGCCAGCAGATGGACAGGGACCACTGAAGCTTTCTTT
CASRWTGTTEAFF
>TRBD1|13|TRBV19|.|TRBJ1-1
TGTGCCAGTGGGACAGGGTCGAACACTGAAGCTTTCTTT
CASGTGSNTEAFF
>.|16|TRBV6-6|.|TRBJ1-6
TGTGCCAGCAGTTCTGACGGGCGCGGGGTTAATTCACCCCTCCACTTT
CASSSDGRGVNSPLHF
>TRBD2|19|TRBV4-2|.|TRBJ2-2
TGTGCCAGCAGCCAAGAAGCTGGCCTAGGTAGCGGGGTCACCGGGGAGCTGTTTTTT
CASSQEAGLGSGVTGELFF
>TRBD2|17|TRBV28|.|TRBJ2-7
TGTGCCAGCAGTCCCATAGCGGGATCCTTTCCCCACTACGAGCAGTACTTC
CASSPIAGSFPHYEQYF
>.|15|TRBV3-1/TRBV3-2|.|TRBJ2-7
TGTGCCAGCAGCCAAGATATAGACAGATCCTCGAAGCAGTACTTC
CASSQDIDRSSKQYF
>TRBD1|13|TRBV29-1|.|TRBJ2-7
TGCAGCGTTGTAAGGGGGCGTACCTACGAGCAGTACTTC
CSVVRGRTYEQYF
>TRBD2|19|TRBV11-2|.|TRBJ2-3
TGTGCCAGCAGCTTAGACTACGGAGGGCTAGCGGGCCGTAGGGATACGCAGTATTTT
CASSLDYGGLAGRRDTQYF
>.|11|TRBV10-3|.|TRBJ2-7
TGTGCCACCAGGAGCTCCTACGAGCAGTACTTC
CATRSSYEQYF
>TRBD2|15|TRBV11-3|.|TRBJ2-1
TGTGCCAGCAGCTTAGGACTAGCGGGAGGAAATGAGCAGTTCTTC
CASSLGLAGGNEQFF
>.|14|TRBV5-1|.|TRBJ1-1
TGCGCCAGCAGCTCACGGACTTGGGGGGCTGAAGCTTTCTTT
CASSSRTWGAEAFF
>TRBD2|15|TRBV19|.|TRBJ2-1
TGTGCCAGTAGTTATCCTAGCGGGAGGTTCGATGAGCAGTTCTTC
CASSYPSGRFDEQFF
>.|12|TRBV6-2/TRBV6-3|.|TRBJ2-7
TGTGCCAGCAGTTACGGTGCAGGCGAGCAGTACTTC
CASSYGAGEQYF
>.|14|TRBV27|.|TRBJ1-1
TGTGCCAGCAGTTTAGGGGCCATTGGGACTGAAGCTTTCTTT
CASSLGAIGTEAFF
>.|14|TRBV28|.|TRBJ2-2
TGTGCCAGCAGGCCTGGGACAAACACCGGGGAGCTGTTTTTT
CASRPGTNTGELFF
>.|18|TRBV4-1|.|TRBJ1-1
TGCGCCAGCAGCCAAGACCCTGTGGGGGGGCGCCTTCCTTTTGAAGCTTTCTTT
CASSQDPVGGRLPFEAFF
>.|13|TRBV2|.|TRBJ1-2
TGTGCCAGCAGCAATGGGGGGTACTATGGCTACACCTTC
CASSNGGYYGYTF
>.|15|TRBV5-4|.|TRBJ2-7
TGTGCCAGCAGCTTGGGGTTAGAGGGATCCAACGAGCAGTACTTC
CASSLGLEGSNEQYF
>.|15|TRBV28|.|TRBJ1-5
TGTGCCAGCAGTCCCGAGCGGGGGACGGATCAGCCCCAGCATTTT
CASSPERGTDQPQHF
>TRBD1|17|TRBV13|.|TRBJ1-2
TGTGCCAGCAGCTCAGGGACAGGGTATCAGGGCCCTTATGGCTACACCTTC
CASSSGTGYQGPYGYTF
>TRBD2|18|TRBV19|once|TRBJ2-1
TGTGCCAGTAGCGGGGGACAGTGGGGACTAGCGGGAGGGAATGAGCAGTTCTTC
CASSGGQWGLAGGNEQFF
>TRBD1|16|TRBV6-2/TRBV6-3|few|TRBJ1-6
TGTGCCAGCAGTTATCAGGGAACAGGGGTACAATCACCCCTCCACTTT
CASSYQGTGVQSPLHF
>.|14|TRBV7-8|once|TRBJ1-5
TGTGCCAGCAGTCGAGACAGCCTCAATCAGCCCCAGCATTTT
CASSRDSLNQPQHF
>TRBD2|14|TRBV7-3|.|TRBJ2-1
TGTGCCAGCAGCTTAACGGCGGGGGACGGTGAGCAGTTCTTC
CASSLTAGDGEQFF
>.|15|TRBV13|.|TRBJ1-1
TGTGCCAGCAGCGTCCGGGGCCCGGGAGGCACTGAAGCTTTCTTT
CASSVRGPGGTEAFF
>.|12|TRBV19|once|TRBJ1-5
TGTGCCAGTAAAACCCCCGGGGAGCCCCAGCATTTT
CASKTPGEPQHF
>TRBD2|15|TRBV5-1|.|TRBJ2-5
TGCGCCAGCAGCTTTACGGCGGGAGGGATGGAGACCCAGTACTTC
CASSFTAGGMETQYF
>.|13|TRBV18|.|TRBJ1-5
TGTGCCAGCTCACCAGACAGAAATCAGCCCCAGCATTTT
CASSPDRNQPQHF
>.|15|TRBV5-1|.|TRBJ2-7
TGCGCCAGCAGCTTGGTACAGGGTATTTTCTACGAGCAGTACTTC
CASSLVQGIFYEQYF
>TRBD2|14|TRBV20-1|.|TRBJ2-1
TGCAGTGCTAGTGCCGGGACTAGCCTCAATGAGCAGTTCTTC
CSASAGTSLNEQFF
>TRBD2|11|TRBV20-1|.|TRBJ2-3
TGCAGTGCCGGGGGGGATACCAGGCAATATTTT
CSAGGDTRQYF
>TRBD2|14|TRBV13|.|TRBJ2-1
TGTGCCAGCAGCTCGGGACTAGCTCACAATGAGCAGTTCTTC
CASSSGLAHNEQFF
>TRBD1|14|TRBV6-4|.|TRBJ2-7
TGTGCCAGCAGCTTGACAGGGTGTTTTTCCGAGCAGTACTTC
CASSLTGCFSEQYF
>TRBD2|19|TRBV5-1|.|TRBJ2-2
TGCGCCAGCAGCTTTCGTCCCGGGACTAGCCCCGCTTCCTACGGGGAGCTGTTTTTT
CASSFRPGTSPASYGELFF
>.|17|TRBV7-9|.|TRBJ2-3
TGTGCCAGCAGCTTTCCTGGGGACTTAGCTCCCTCAGATACGCAGTATTTT
CASSFPGDLAPSDTQYF
>.|15|TRBV6-5|.|TRBJ1-3
TGTGCCAGCAGATTACAGGGAGCAGTGGGAAACACCATATATTTT
CASRLQGAVGNTIYF
>.|15|TRBV19|.|TRBJ1-5
TGTGCCAGTAGGGACCACGGGGAGGCCGATCAGCCCCAGCATTTT
CASRDHGEADQPQHF
>TRBD2|15|TRBV18|few|TRBJ2-1
TGTGCCAGCTCGCTGACTAGCGGAATTAGCAATGAGCAGTTCTTC
CASSLTSGISNEQFF
>.|16|TRBV5-1|.|TRBJ1-1
TGCGCCAGCAGTCCCGCCTTGAGTCCGGGACTCACTGAAGCTTTCTTT
CASSPALSPGLTEAFF
>.|17|TRBV4-1|.|TRBJ1-6
TGCGCCAGCAGCCAAGAGACAGGAGCAGGTTCCAATTCACCCCTCCACTTT
CASSQETGAGSNSPLHF
>TRBD1|14|TRBV14|.|TRBJ1-1
TGTGCCAGCAGCCAGTGGACAGGGAACACTGAAGCTTTCTTT
CASSQWTGNTEAFF
>TRBD1|15|TRBV3-1/TRBV3-2|.|TRBJ2-7
TGTGCCAGCAGCCAAGAGGGGACAGGGACCTACGAGCAGTACTTC
CASSQEGTGTYEQYF
>TRBD1|14|TRBV5-1|.|TRBJ1-1
TGCGCCAGCAGGTTTAGTCAGGGGGATCCTGAAGCTTTCTTT
CASRFSQGDPEAFF
>.|14|TRBV30|once|TRBJ2-2
TGTGCCTGGATTCTTGCGGGCGGCACCGGGGAGCTGTTTTTT
CAWILAGGTGELFF
>.|15|TRBV7-2|few|TRBJ1-2
TGTGCCAGCAGCGGTAAGAGGGTGCCAAACTATGGCTACACCTTC
CASSGKRVPNYGYTF
>TRBD1|16|TRBV7-9|.|TRBJ2-7
TGTGCCAGCAGCTTAGCGAGGACAGGAATAAGCTACGAGCAGTACTTC
CASSLARTGISYEQYF
>.|15|TRBV10-2|.|TRBJ2-5
TGCGCCAGCAGGATTGGGGCGGTGGGCGACGGGACCCAGTACTTC
CASRIGAVGDGTQYF
>.|15|TRBV11-2|.|TRBJ2-7
TGTGCCAGCAGCTCCCCTTCCGACAGGTGGGGCGAGCAGTACTTC
CASSSPSDRWGEQYF
>TRBD2|13|TRBV7-2|.|TRBJ2-1
TGTGCCACCTCAGGACTAGCTCCGCCCGAGCAGTTCTTC
CATSGLAPPEQFF
>TRBD1|18|TRBV27|once|TRBJ1-4
TGTGCCAGCAGTTTATCGGGGGGACAGGGGGCGAGGAGTGAAAAACTGTTTTTT
CASSLSGGQGARSEKLFF
>.|15|TRBV23-1|once|TRBJ1-4
TGCGCCAGCAGTCAATCGGCAGGGCTTAATGAAAAACTGTTTTTT
CASSQSAGLNEKLFF
>.|14|TRBV30|few|TRBJ1-3
TGTGCCTGGAGTCCAGACTTCTCTGGAAACACCATATATTTT
CAWSPDFSGNTIYF